These T cell receptor beta chains were read from a single sample in a study of blood T cell repertoires in COVID-19. Using immunoSEQ multiplex PCR, the repertoire was profiled, and TCRdb retains in-frame clones only, with some absent. The sample lists 130,000 or so clones; around 84% were seen once. Material: peripheral blood. The receptors were sampled from a man aged 25 to 40 with COVID-19, enrolled during active disease. Each CDR3 is given with its conserved first and last residue. A D gene is named only where the DNA matches it firmly. Size is omitted from some rows. Given values are once, few, many or a class for expanded clones.

>.|TRBV7-8|TRBD2|TRBJ2-3
CASSYRLAGWTDTQYF
TGTGCCAGCAGCTACCGACTAGCGGGATGGACAGATACGCAGTATTTT
>once|TRBV28|TRBD2|TRBJ2-7
CASTDSGRNYEQYF
TGTGCCAGCACAGATAGCGGGAGGAACTACGAGCAGTACTTC
>few|TRBV10-3|.|TRBJ2-2
CAIKGGLNTGELFF
TGTGCCATCAAGGGCGGGCTAAACACCGGGGAGCTGTTTTTT
>.|TRBV24-1|.|TRBJ2-1
CATSDLTGNDNEQFF
TGTGCCACCAGTGATTTGACGGGAAACGACAATGAGCAGTTCTTC
>.|TRBV29-1|.|TRBJ2-2
CSAPKSGNTGELFF
TGCAGCGCTCCCAAGAGCGGGAACACCGGGGAGCTGTTTTTT
>few|TRBV6-5|.|TRBJ2-1
CASSSLAGGEQFF
TGTGCCAGCAGTTCCCTCGCTGGGGGGGAGCAGTTCTTC
>.|TRBV19|TRBD1|TRBJ2-1
CASSIEGASYNEQFF
TGTGCCAGTAGTATTGAGGGGGCAAGCTACAATGAGCAGTTCTTC
>.|TRBV20-1|TRBD1|TRBJ1-2
CSATGGYGYTF
TGCAGTGCTACAGGGGGCTATGGCTACACCTTC
>.|TRBV29-1|TRBD2|TRBJ2-1
CSVEPPGTSDNEQFF
TGCAGCGTTGAACCCCCCGGGACTAGCGACAATGAGCAGTTCTTC
>.|TRBV18|TRBD1|TRBJ2-7
CASSPDRGRNEQYF
TGTGCCAGCTCACCCGACAGGGGGCGGAACGAGCAGTACTTC
>few|TRBV5-6|.|TRBJ2-2
CASSDSLNTGELFF
TGTGCCAGCAGCGACAGCCTTAACACCGGGGAGCTGTTTTTT
>.|TRBV7-9|TRBD1|TRBJ2-5
CASSWDRAEETQYF
TGTGCCAGCAGCTGGGACAGGGCCGAGGAGACCCAGTACTTC
>.|TRBV4-1|.|TRBJ2-1
CASSLTGRREQFF
TGCGCCAGCAGCCTCACGGGGAGGCGAGAGCAGTTCTTC
>.|TRBV11-2|.|TRBJ2-7
CASSLEVSGEYEQYF
TGTGCCAGCAGCTTAGAGGTTAGCGGAGAATACGAGCAGTACTTC
>.|TRBV4-1|TRBD1|TRBJ1-2
CASSPTGGGGYGYTF
TGCGCCAGCAGCCCCACAGGGGGGGGTGGCTATGGCTACACCTTC
>.|TRBV9|TRBD2|TRBJ2-5
CASSASGLAGGGETQYF
TGTGCCAGCAGCGCCTCCGGACTAGCGGGAGGGGGTGAGACCCAGTACTTC
>.|TRBV15|.|TRBJ2-7
CATSGRQTGFVFKQYF
TGTGCCACCAGCGGACGACAGACCGGCTTTGTTTTCAAGCAGTACTTC
>.|TRBV9|.|TRBJ2-5
CASSVEAGQETQYF
TGTGCCAGCAGCGTAGAGGCAGGCCAAGAGACCCAGTACTTC